This TCR beta chain was identified in a study of a mutant IDH1 vaccine in newly diagnosed glioma. In the study overall: Investigators started vaccination 4-6 weeks after radiotherapy alone, or with temozolomide cycles.

Turning to this clone: Its target is unknown.

Time point described: week 35, safety follow-up. Vaccine doses each comprised 300 ug of mutant IDH1 20-mer peptide, with topical imiquimod. This table comes from immunoSEQ multiplex PCR, and its TCRdb copy is limited to in-frame clones, with some not included. The table includes tens of thousands of clones, roughly 79% detected once. Sequencing was performed on PBMCs, taken from a glioma patient whose treatment included an IDH1 peptide vaccine. The sequence was collected from a middle-aged man with glioma.

As DNA, the CDR3 is TGCGCCAGCAGCCCGGGACTAGCTGGCAATGAGCAGTTCTTC. Translating it yields CASSPGLAGNEQFF. The chain recombines TRBV5-1 with TRBJ2-1; 9 bases are shared with TRBD2. Trimming at V came to 4 bases and at J to 6 bases, leaving 5 bases not matched to a gene. Germline-derived CDR1 and CDR2 are SGHRS and YFSETQ. The CDR3 extends over 14 amino acids.